These 25 T cell receptor beta chains share one sample of origin, sequenced in a study of response to subunit inactivated influenza vaccine. MiXCR was run by TCRdb on the RT-PCR reads, yielding one entry per CDR3 protein. The sample consists of just under 550,000 distinct CDR3 sequences, under 30% of them appearing once. These data are also associated with another study on T cells expressing NK-cell markers. This second study notes: What made the TCR beta cDNA was 5'RACE template switching with UMIs.

The material was CD4+ T cells sorted from PBMCs, obtained 12 days after vaccination. Receptors originate from a man between 45 and 60 years old who received an inactivated influenza vaccine.

This clonotype has just one count. The V call is TRBV4-3, the J call TRBJ1-2, with a tentative D call TRBD1 (6 bases). Trimming took off 0 bases at V and 5 bases at J, with 13 bases between the two ends. Germline CDR1 is LGHNA and CDR2 is YSLEER. This CDR3 contains 15 residues. CDR3 sequence (DNA): TGCGCCAGCAGCCAAGACTTTGGGACAAATTATGGCTACACCTTC. Its protein is CASSQDFGTNYGYTF.

This clonotype was counted only a few times. The rearrangement links TRBV10-3 to TRBJ1-5; 7 bases agree with TRBD1. The trim removed 3 bases at V and 6 bases at J, leaving 8 bases unmatched. Germline-derived CDR1 and CDR2 are ENHRY and SYGVKD. The CDR3 loop spans 15 amino acids. The CDR3 DNA follows: TGTGCCATCAGTGATCAGGGGGGGACGGGTCAGCCCCAGCATTTT. Amino acids: CAISDQGGTGQPQHF.

This clonotype was counted between two and nine times. The chain uses TRBV7-9 and TRBJ2-1; D is uncertain. Germline V lookup: CDR1 SEHNR, CDR2 FQNEAQ (reference sequence). The CDR3 is 12 residues long. V dropped 1 base and J dropped 16 bases, with 14 bases sitting between them. CDR3 nucleotide sequence: TGTGCCAGCAGCTTAGGGGATAGCTCCAGCTTCTTC. Translation: CASSLGDSSSFF.

CDR3 sequence (DNA): TGTGCCAGCAGTCGGACTAGTTCATCCGGGGAGCTGTTTTTT. Translated: CASSRTSSSGELFF. The chain carries TRBV12-3 or TRBV12-4 and TRBJ2-2; 7 nucleotides line up with TRBD2. CDR3 size: 14 residues. The trim removed 5 bases at V and 6 bases at J, leaving 6 bases unmatched.

The chain couples TRBV6-2 or TRBV6-3 to TRBJ2-3; weak D call: TRBD2 (5 bases). The CDR3 has 14 residues. V lost 0 bases and J 4 bases, leaving 8 bases between the germline ends. CDR1 is MNHEY and CDR2 is SVGEGT in the germline V gene. As DNA, the CDR3 is TGTGCCAGCAGTTACTCGAGCGGCCCAGATACGCAGTATTTT. Translating it yields CASSYSSGPDTQYF.

This clonotype was found a few times. The chain employs TRBV12-3 or TRBV12-4 and TRBJ1-5; TRBD1 is a possible D gene (5 bases). V lost 3 bases and J lost 6, with 18 bases in between. CDR3 length equals 16 residues. This CDR3 reads CASSFFPGRDGQPQHF. The CDR3 DNA reads as TGTGCCAGCAGTTTTTTCCCGGGGCGGGATGGTCAGCCCCAGCATTTT.

Many counts were recorded for this clonotype. This chain uses TRBV5-1 with TRBJ2-2; the D is unclear. This CDR3 contains 15 residues. Per the germline V gene, CDR1 is SGHRS and CDR2 is YFSETQ. The V gene lost 5 bases and the J gene lost 5 bases, with 16 bases spanning the gap. The CDR3 DNA reads as TGCGCCAGCAGGAGGATCGTGGGAAGGACCGGGGAGCTGTTTTTT. Its translation is CASRRIVGRTGELFF.

The genes are TRBV20-1 and TRBJ2-7, with 9 bases matching TRBD2. Germline values: CDR1 DFQATT, CDR2 SNEGSKA (reference sequence). The CDR3 has 13 amino acids. V was clipped by 2 bases and J by 7 bases; unmatched bases: 6. The CDR3 protein is CSARWLAGREQYF. Written as DNA, the CDR3 is TGCAGTGCTAGATGGCTAGCGGGAAGGGAGCAGTACTTC.

This clonotype was picked up a small number of times. The chain carries TRBV7-7 and TRBJ2-1, with 12 bases matching TRBD2. The CDR3 sequence is 15 residues long. Unmatched junction bases numbered 6, after V lost 4 bases and J lost 8 bases. The germline gives CDR1 SSHAT, CDR2 FNYEAQ (reference sequence). This CDR3 is CASSSGLAGSDEQFF. The CDR3 DNA reads as TGTGCCAGCAGCTCCGGACTAGCGGGAAGTGATGAGCAGTTCTTC.

V and J are TRBV6-5 and TRBJ1-4; D not resolved. Trimming removed 0 bases from V and 0 bases from J, with 5 bases in between. Germline CDR1 and CDR2: MNHEY and SVGAGI. This CDR3 has 15 amino acids. This chain's CDR3 is CASSYSRATNEKLFF. CDR3 nucleotide sequence: TGTGCCAGCAGTTACTCCCGCGCAACTAATGAAAAACTGTTTTTT.

This clonotype was detected only a few times. In DNA, the CDR3 is TGTGCCAGCAGTCCCCGGGCGAGAGAGACCCAGTACTTC. As protein: CASSPRARETQYF. The chain has TRBV12-3 or TRBV12-4 and TRBJ2-5; D call uncertain. The CDR3 is 13 residues long. Trimming took 5 bases from V and 4 from J, leaving 11 bases between them.

This chain uses TRBV15 with TRBJ1-6; no firm D call. Trimming stripped 0 bases from V and 9 bases from J, with 12 bases between. The germline V gene has CDR1 LNHNV and CDR2 YYDKDF (reference sequence). The CDR3 is 15 residues long. This chain's CDR3 is CATSRDLVTSSPLHF. CDR3 nucleotide sequence: TGTGCCACCAGCAGAGATCTTGTGACATCTTCACCCCTCCACTTT.

This chain links TRBV6-2 or TRBV6-3 with TRBJ1-5, with D unresolved. Trimming removed 1 base at V and 5 bases at J, with 9 bases between. The CDR3 covers 14 residues. From germline, CDR1 is MNHEY and CDR2 SVGEGT. DNA of the CDR3: TGTGCCAGCAGTTACTTTTCGAGAGATCAGCCCCAGCATTTT. Translated: CASSYFSRDQPQHF.

V is TRBV29-1 and J is TRBJ1-1, with D tentatively TRBD1 (6 bases). Between the trimmed V and J ends, which lost 4 bases and 3 bases, there was a span of 21 bases. Per the germline V gene, CDR1 is SQVTM and CDR2 is ANQGSEA. This CDR3 has 16 amino acids. CDR3 amino acids: CSVAGGSSSYYTEAFF. For the CDR3, the DNA is TGCAGCGTTGCTGGGGGCAGTTCTTCTTATTACACTGAAGCTTTCTTT.

V gene TRBV5-1 combines with J gene TRBJ2-1; the match to TRBD2 covers 8 bases. Germline CDR1 SGHRS, CDR2 YFSETQ. J lost 2 bases, V lost 5 bases, and 6 bases had no gene match. This CDR3 has 15 residues. The CDR3 coding sequence is TGCGCCAGCAGTCCCTCCGGGGGGGCCTACAATGAGCAGTTCTTC. This encodes CASSPSGGAYNEQFF.

A remark on this clonotype: One end of the junction does not line up with germline, which may come from a read error. This sequence joins TRBV9 and TRBJ1-1, with D possibly matching TRBD1 (6 bases). CDR3 length equals 14 residues. From germline, CDR1 is SGDLS and CDR2 YYNGEE. The CDR3 coding sequence is TGTGCCAGCACCGTAGAAACTGGGGGCTCTGAAGCTTTCTTT. Residues: CASTVETGGSEAFF.

The rearrangement links TRBV24-1 to TRBJ2-1, with 8 positions matching TRBD1. The CDR3 has 16 amino acids. Looked up from germline, CDR1 is KGHDR and CDR2 is SFDVKD. The J segment lost 2 bases and the V segment lost 3 bases, leaving 5 bases of the junction unmatched. CDR3 sequence: CATSDKDRAAYNEQFF. The CDR3 DNA follows: TGTGCCACCAGTGATAAGGACAGGGCGGCCTACAATGAGCAGTTCTTC.

The J gene is TRBJ2-1, the V gene TRBV7-9; D remains ambiguous. Trimming removed 5 bases at V and 2 bases at J, with 19 bases between. Germline lookup yields CDR1 SEHNR and CDR2 FQNEAQ (reference sequence). The CDR3 spans 17 residues. This CDR3 is CASSPRVGGNTYNEQFF. CDR3 nucleotides: TGTGCCAGCAGCCCCCGGGTGGGTGGTAATACCTACAATGAGCAGTTCTTC.

This clonotype was observed a handful of times. The rearrangement joins TRBV20-1 to TRBJ1-4, with unresolved D. Trimming removed 3 bases from V and 6 bases from J, with 8 bases in between. CDR3 size: 12 residues. The germline V gene encodes CDR1 DFQATT and CDR2 SNEGSKA (reference sequence). The CDR3 region has the DNA TGCAGTGCTAGTTTGGGGTATGAAAAACTGTTTTTT. Amino acids: CSASLGYEKLFF.

This clonotype was seen a handful of times. The V and J genes are TRBV12-3 or TRBV12-4 and TRBJ2-3; D not certain. This CDR3 has 11 amino acids. V gave up 6 bases and J gave up 11 bases, with 12 bases separating them. CDR3 loop: CASSVGIGQYF. In DNA form, the CDR3 reads TGTGCCAGCAGCGTAGGGATCGGGCAGTATTTT.

The chain couples TRBV14 to TRBJ2-1; maybe TRBD1 (5 bases). Germline CDR1 is SGHDN and CDR2 is FVKESK. Trimming removed 4 bases at V and 6 bases at J, with 10 bases between. CDR3 length: 13 amino acids. The CDR3 loop reads CASSPRQTNEQFF. The CDR3 DNA follows: TGTGCCAGCAGCCCTAGACAGACCAATGAGCAGTTCTTC.

Here the CDR3 DNA reads TGTGCCAGCAGCCTGACAGGGTCTAACACCGGGGAGCTGTTTTTT. The encoded protein is CASSLTGSNTGELFF. This chain uses TRBV7-2 with TRBJ2-2, with 7 bases lining up with TRBD1. In germline, CDR1 is SGHTA, CDR2 FQGNSA. The CDR3 has 15 amino acids. Trimming cost V 5 bases and J 2 bases; bases outside gene matches: 5.

This clonotype came up a few times. The chain combines TRBV29-1 with TRBJ2-3, with D uncertain. The CDR3 extends over 11 amino acids. V dropped 2 bases and J dropped 6 bases, with 6 bases sitting between them. Germline V gives CDR1 SQVTM, CDR2 ANQGSEA. CDR3 nucleotides: TGCAGCGTTGAATTAGGGGATACGCAGTATTTT. As protein: CSVELGDTQYF.

The gene calls are TRBV4-3 and TRBJ2-1, with 7 positions matching TRBD1. Germline V gene lookup returns CDR1 LGHNA and CDR2 YSLEER. V trimming: 0 bases; J trimming: 8 bases; junction bases outside the gene matches: 4. This CDR3 is built from 14 residues. Here the CDR3 reads CASSQDRTGYEQFF. Here the CDR3 DNA reads TGCGCCAGCAGCCAAGATCGGACAGGTTATGAGCAGTTCTTC.

This clonotype appeared a few times. This chain uses TRBV20-1 with TRBJ2-2, with D perhaps given as TRBD1 or TRBD2 (5 bases each). CDR3 length equals 14 residues. Germline CDR1 reads DFQATT; CDR2 reads SNEGSKA (reference sequence). Trimming left V 0 bases short and J 7 bases short, with 12 bases between. The CDR3 DNA follows: TGCAGTGCTAGAGACGGGACCAGAGGCGGGGAGCTGTTTTTT. The encoded protein is CSARDGTRGGELFF.